Below are 9 T cell receptor beta chains sequenced from a single sample in a study of beta chain features in type 1 diabetes (dated by TCRdb to the late 2010s). Overall study results and their limits: In all four CD4+ subsets, TCRB CDR3 length was moderately but significantly shorter in type 1 diabetes patients.

No antigen has been assigned to these receptors. Library construction relied on the immunoSEQ multiplex PCR assay. The entire amount of isolated RNA was reverse transcribed using the High Capacity cDNA Reverse Transcription Kit, so the sequenced TCRB transcripts were expressed ones. Drawn from immuneACCESS, this table holds only the in-frame rearrangements with V and J called that TCRdb kept. Clones are partly lost; checked studies trace under half to an unresolved V gene and leave the rest unexplained. Counted in this sample were fewer than 200,000 clones; 10% to 13% of them appeared once. Of the sample, more than 0.45% falls within the top ten clones. The sequenced sample was central memory CD4+ T cells from blood. These receptors were collected from a man in his thirties or forties with type 1 diabetes.

The rearrangement links TRBV19 to TRBJ1-5, with D maybe TRBD1 (6 bases). Germline values: CDR1 LNHDA, CDR2 SQIVND (reference sequence). Trimming shortened V by 3 bases and J by 7 bases, and 16 bases separated the two germline ends. This CDR3 contains 15 residues. The CDR3 sequence: CASSIRAGDGQPQHF. As DNA, the CDR3 is TGTGCCAGTAGTATCAGAGCAGGGGATGGGCAGCCCCAGCATTTT.

In this sample, this clone turned up a few times. The genes are TRBV7-2 and TRBJ2-3, with TRBD2 matching over 9 bases. V shed 1 base and J 1 base; nucleotides not matched to a gene: 6. The CDR3 runs 17 residues. Germline V gives CDR1 SGHTA, CDR2 FQGNSA. Here the CDR3 DNA reads TGTGCCAGCAGCTTAGTCCCGGGACTAGCAGGCACAGATACGCAGTATTTT. This encodes CASSLVPGLAGTDTQYF.

V is TRBV9 and J is TRBJ2-5; the D gene is possibly TRBD2 (6 bases). With 1 base removed from V and 2 bases from J, the gap between germline ends came to 12 bases. Germline V gene sequence: CDR1 SGDLS, CDR2 YYNGEE. CDR3 length: 15 residues. The CDR3 region is CASSVLSGLQETQYF. CDR3 bases: TGTGCCAGCAGCGTACTTAGCGGTTTACAAGAGACCCAGTACTTC.

The rearrangement uses TRBV29-1 and TRBJ2-7, with 8 bases lining up with TRBD2. Germline CDR1 is SQVTM and CDR2 is ANQGSEA. Germline trimming cut 6 bases from V and 7 bases from J; bases unmatched to any gene: 11. This CDR3 contains 13 residues. The CDR3 region is CSVAGALLSEQYF. CDR3 nucleotides: TGCAGCGTAGCGGGAGCCCTCTTAAGTGAGCAGTACTTC.

The V call is TRBV6-4, the J call TRBJ2-3; tentatively, D is TRBD1 (6 bases). Trimming took off 6 bases at V and 2 bases at J, with 12 bases between the two ends. The CDR3 sequence is 14 residues long. Per the germline V gene, CDR1 is MRHNA and CDR2 is SNTAGT. Here the CDR3 DNA reads TGTGCCAGCAGCGAACAGGGAGCCACAGATACGCAGTATTTT. Translating it yields CASSEQGATDTQYF.

The table lists this clone with a few counts. The gene calls are TRBV29-1 and TRBJ2-4, with a weak D call TRBD2 (5 bases). This CDR3 contains 15 residues. Germline CDR1 is SQVTM and CDR2 is ANQGSEA. V gave up 3 bases and J gave up 3 bases, with 15 bases separating them. CDR3 DNA: TGCAGCGTTGACGGTGCGGGTTCAGGCAAAAACATTCAGTACTTC. Amino acids: CSVDGAGSGKNIQYF.

This clone was counted a few times. The V and J genes are TRBV4-3 and TRBJ2-1; D remains ambiguous. Germline CDR1 reads LGHNA; CDR2 reads YSLEER. This CDR3 spans 16 amino acids. The ends were cut back, 0 bases at V and 0 bases at J, with 9 bases in the middle. CDR3 in amino acids: CASSQDWLFSYNEQFF. The CDR3 DNA reads as TGCGCCAGCAGCCAAGATTGGCTTTTCTCCTACAATGAGCAGTTCTTC.

CDR3 in DNA: TGTGCCAGCAGCCCTAATAATGGAGAGGGTGAAAAACTGTTTTTT. Encoded protein: CASSPNNGEGEKLFF. The chain uses TRBV7-6 and TRBJ1-4; D unresolved. V shed 5 bases and J shed 7 bases, with 17 bases lying between them. This CDR3 spans 15 amino acids. Germline V gene data show CDR1 as SGHVS and CDR2 as FNYEAQ. Combining the CDR3 with reference TRBV7-6 and TRBJ1-4 gives the whole variable domain GAGVSQSPRYKVTKRGQDVALRCDPISGHVSLYWYRQALGQGPEFLTYFNYEAQQDKSGLPNDRFSAERPEGSISTLTIQRTEQRDSAMYRCASSPNNGEGEKLFFGSGTQLSVL.

The rearrangement links TRBV6-5 to TRBJ2-7, with D perhaps matching TRBD1 (5 bases). Germline assignment: CDR1 MNHEY and CDR2 SVGAGI. Between the trimmed V and J ends, which lost 2 bases and 2 bases, there was a span of 10 bases. The CDR3 contains 14 residues. CDR3 loop: CASSYRQGPYEQYF. DNA of the CDR3: TGTGCCAGCAGTTACAGGCAGGGTCCCTACGAGCAGTACTTC.